This TCR beta chain was sequenced during a study of T cells in Graves' hyperthyroidism and ophthalmopathy. Whole-study results and caveats: Most expanded thyroid clonotypes above 0.001 recurred in blood.

This CDR3 comprises 13 residues. Unmatched junction bases numbered 8, after V lost 9 bases and J lost 6 bases. TCR beta CDR3 region amplification was performed from RNA transcripts. An initial round of RT-PCR targeting the TCR CDR3 relied on the HTBI primer set. TCRdb reprocessed the multiplex PCR reads with MiXCR, giving one entry per CDR3 protein. This table has approximately 480,000 distinct CDR3 sequences, roughly 20% appearing once. Notes on this clonotype: The antigen is not known.

Hyperthyroidism of Graves' type that showed no ophthalmopathy progression within 18 months was stable. Uncontrolled infection, other autoimmune disease, pregnancy or lactation disqualified patients from enrolment. This TCR came from a man between 18 and 35 years old with Graves' hyperthyroidism. The sample taken for sequencing was blood. The chain has TRBV12-3 or TRBV12-4 and TRBJ1-2, with TRBD1 identical over 9 bases. CDR3 nucleotide sequence: TGTGCCAGTGATTACAGGGGGCCAAATGGCTACACCTTC. Amino acid sequence: CASDYRGPNGYTF.